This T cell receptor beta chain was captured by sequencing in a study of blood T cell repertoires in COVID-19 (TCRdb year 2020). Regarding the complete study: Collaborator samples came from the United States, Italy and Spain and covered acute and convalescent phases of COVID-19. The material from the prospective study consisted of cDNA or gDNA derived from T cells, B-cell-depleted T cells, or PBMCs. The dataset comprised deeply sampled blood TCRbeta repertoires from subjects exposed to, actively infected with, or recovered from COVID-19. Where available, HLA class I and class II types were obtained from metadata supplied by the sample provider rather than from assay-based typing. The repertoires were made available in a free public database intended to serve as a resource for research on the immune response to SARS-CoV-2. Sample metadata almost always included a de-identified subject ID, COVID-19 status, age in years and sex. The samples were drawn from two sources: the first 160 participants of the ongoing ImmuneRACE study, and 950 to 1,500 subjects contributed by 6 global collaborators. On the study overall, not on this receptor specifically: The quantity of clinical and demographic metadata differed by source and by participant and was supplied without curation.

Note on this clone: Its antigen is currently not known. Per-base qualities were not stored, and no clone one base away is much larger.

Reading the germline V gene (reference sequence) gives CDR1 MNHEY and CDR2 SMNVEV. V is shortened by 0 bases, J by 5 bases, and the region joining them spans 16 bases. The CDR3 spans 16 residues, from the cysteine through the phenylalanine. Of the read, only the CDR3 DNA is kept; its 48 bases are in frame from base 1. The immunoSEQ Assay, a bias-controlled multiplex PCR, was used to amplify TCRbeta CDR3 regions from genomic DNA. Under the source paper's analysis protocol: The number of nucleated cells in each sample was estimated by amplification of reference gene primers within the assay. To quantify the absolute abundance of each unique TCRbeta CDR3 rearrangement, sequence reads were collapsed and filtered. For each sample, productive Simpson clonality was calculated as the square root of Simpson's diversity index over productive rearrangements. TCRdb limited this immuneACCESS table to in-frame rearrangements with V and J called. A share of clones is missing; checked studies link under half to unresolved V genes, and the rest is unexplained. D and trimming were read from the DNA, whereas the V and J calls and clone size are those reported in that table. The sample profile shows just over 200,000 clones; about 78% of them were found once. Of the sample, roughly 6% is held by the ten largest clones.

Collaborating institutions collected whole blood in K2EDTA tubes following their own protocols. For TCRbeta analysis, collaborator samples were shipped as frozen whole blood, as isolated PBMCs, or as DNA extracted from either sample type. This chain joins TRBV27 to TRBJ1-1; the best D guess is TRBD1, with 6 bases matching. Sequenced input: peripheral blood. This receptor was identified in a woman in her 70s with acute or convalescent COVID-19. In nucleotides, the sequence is TGTGCCAGCAGTTTATCGCTACAGGGTATTTTAACTGAAGCTTTCTTT. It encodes CASSLSLQGILTEAFF.